This T cell receptor (beta chain) was sequenced during a study of cytomegalovirus exposure and HLA in healthy donors (dated by TCRdb to 2016 to 2017). Broadly, across the study: An earlier analysis of roughly 500 of the donors reported 250 to 300 Gb of sequence data and roughly 110 million unique TCR beta sequences from about 179 million T cells. Roughly 5 DR-DQ haplotypes were handled as single units for association and clustering, since linkage in the cohort was strong. HLA typing covered class I and class II loci at four-digit resolution. Approximately 310 gigabases of sequencing data and roughly 90 million unique TCR sequences were included in an early release covering 550 to 800 HLA-typed donors. To predict cytomegalovirus infection status, the study brought together high-throughput TCR immunosequencing, statistical association of individual TCRs with disease status, and machine learning. Across some 400 genotyped donors of the cohort, an average of about 240,000 unique TCR beta nucleotide sequences per donor were sequenced, and roughly a sixth of those sequences were non-productive. Rather than drawing on any new phenotypic data, the later analysis identified candidate immune exposures from TCR beta sequences and the way those sequences occurred across donors. The study aimed to test whether signatures of past pathogen exposure could be identified by cataloging public T cell receptors. Of the roughly 390 genotyped donors, 80% to 90% were placed in the genetic ancestry cluster associated with self-reported Caucasian donors. Along with the roughly 610-subject first cohort, a separate validation cohort of over a hundred different subjects was used. The number of typed donors differed by locus: 629-630 for A, B, C, DRB1 and DQB1; approximately 540 for DQA1; about 600 for DPA1; and about 450 for DPB1. Genome-wide SNP genotypes for about 65% of the roughly 700 donors were used in a later genetic analysis, which treated that subset as a discovery cohort. Donor age, sex, ethnicity and CMV serostatus were compiled together with the repertoire data. To study patterns of TCR occurrence, a later analysis re-analyzed previously published TCR beta repertoires from 700 or so donors and added high-resolution HLA genotyping. In an earlier analysis of more than 550 of the donors, high-throughput TCR beta sequencing was used to judge whether each TCR beta V gene segment behaved as functional or pseudogenic. Every discovery cohort repertoire had been produced on one sequencing platform. The study profiled the T cell repertoires of under 850 subjects by immunosequencing and related them to cytomegalovirus serostatus. The investigation overall reported the following: In vitro tests confirmed that a few of the cytomegalovirus-associated TCR beta chains recognize cytomegalovirus antigens. In an earlier analysis of over 550 of the donors, most TCR beta V segments were observed in productive rearrangements about 87% or about 30% of the time, broadly matching IMGT annotations. The authors suggested that the approach could potentially be generalized to other disease states and immunological phenotypes. V-gene and J-gene trimming of TCR beta chains was associated with a missense DCLRE1C variant in a later genetic analysis, and the association was replicated in an independent cohort. Because the 87-base-pair reads could not distinguish some IMGT-functional V segments, including TRBV6-2 and TRBV6-3, those segments were excluded. The study listed 150 to 200 TCR beta chains as associated with cytomegalovirus. In a later analysis, some 18,000 TCR beta sequences were associated with specific HLA alleles at a false discovery rate of 0.05. Because some donors lacked HLA typing at each locus, the association tests relied only on the typed subset. About 17 rarely observed V segments, including chromosome 9 orphons, were excluded from the earlier analysis of several hundred of the donors because counts were too low. According to a later analysis, most CMV-associated TCR beta chains appeared to be HLA-restricted, and the HLA associations seemed to be driven largely by CMV exposure. Assigning TCR associations to individual alleles was difficult when HLA alleles, especially DR and DQ, strongly co-occurred. A group of highly shared sequence variants was considered likely to be a technical artifact of the sequencing pipeline. In both the original and validation cohorts, the classifier was reported to diagnose cytomegalovirus status with high specificity and sensitivity. Linkage disequilibrium might explain the correlated functional status among segregating V segments, but an unknown experimental factor could not be ruled out. In a later analysis, TCR association rates were found to vary across HLA loci, with the most associated TCRs seen for DRB1 alleles and the fewest for HLA-C alleles. In a later analysis, several top co-occurrence clusters were reported to appear linked to parvovirus B19, influenza, CMV and Epstein-Barr virus. The presence/absence analyses assumed that sequencing depth was roughly uniform across donors, and that assumption may not be true. Across donors, most TCR sequences were observed very rarely, whereas some public TCRs were present in many individuals. Compared with equally common non-associated chains, HLA-associated TCR beta chains in a later analysis were more clonally expanded and had lower generation probabilities. According to a later genetic analysis, donors in an Asian-associated ancestry cluster had fewer N-insertions in productive TCRs than the approximately 610-donor mean. In this cohort, only TCR beta chains were sequenced, and detectable features were limited by the absence of alpha or paired-chain data. For the cohort, immune exposure information was limited to CMV serostatus. A further reported finding was that TCR beta sequences accurately predicted the HLA-A and HLA-B alleles for most subjects in the first cohort.

In total, roughly 670 healthy bone marrow donors made up the cohort. At the time of sampling, every cohort member was nominally healthy, though immune exposures that went unrecorded were likely present. The donor was CMV seropositive and was included in the group of 250 to 350 seropositive cohort members. A peripheral blood sample was collected from each donor, and TCR beta sequencing was performed on peripheral blood mononuclear cells. The Qiagen DNeasy Blood Extraction Kit was used to extract genomic DNA from the blood cell samples. Between the V and J ends, shortened by 5 bases and 9 bases respectively, the junction contains 17 bases. The germline V gene specifies SGHVS as CDR1 and FNYEAQ as CDR2. Counted from cysteine to phenylalanine, this CDR3 has 15 amino acids. Of all the DNA, just the CDR3 is kept, 45 bases in frame from base 1. Libraries were built with the immunoSEQ multiplex PCR assay. For the multiplex PCR, a mixture combining 60 forward primers for TCR Vbeta segments and 13 reverse primers for TCR Jbeta segments was used. A multiplex PCR assay on genomic DNA amplified the CDR3 region of rearranged TCR beta genes. On the Illumina HiSeq System, the amplified TCR beta libraries were sequenced as 87-base-pair reads. The authors' analysis ran thus. In a later analysis, some 80 million unique TCR beta chains were counted across the 500 to 850 repertoires, and roughly 10 million of these chains were shared by at least two donors. Raw reads were error-corrected and collapsed into unique sequences with a nearest-neighbor algorithm that merged closely related sequences to remove PCR and sequencing errors. Alignment of CDR3 sequences to IMGT reference sequences was used to assign V, D and J gene segments. Each retained sequence needed at least a six-nucleotide match to both a V gene segment and a J gene segment. Rearrangements were classified as productive when the CDR3 lacked stop codons and remained in frame with V and J, and all other rearrangements were classified as non-productive. Following IMGT convention, CDR3 was defined as the stretch from the second conserved V-encoded cysteine up to the conserved J-encoded phenylalanine. Sequences without an unambiguous match to a single V gene segment were excluded from the earlier analysis of 450 to 750 of the donors. An earlier analysis of a few hundred of the donors called V segments functional above 56.7% productive rearrangements and segregating when the between-donor standard deviation exceeded 5%. To diagnose cytomegalovirus status from the catalog of TCR beta chain sequences, a statistical classification framework was built. In a later analysis, TCR nucleotide sequences were compared against IMGT/GENE-DB human TR gene sequences so that V and J genes could be assigned. Using the TCRdist pipeline, a later analysis assigned CDR3 sequences along with most-parsimonious VDJ recombination scenarios. In a later analysis, each TCR beta chain was defined by its CDR3 amino acid sequence together with its V-gene family, and reads without a unique V-gene family were excluded. A later analysis removed over 500 highly shared, low-generation-probability nucleotide sequences to deal with suspected cross-contamination and a sequencing artifact. In a later analysis, a clonal expansion index for each public chain was calculated from normalized within-repertoire ranks of inferred template counts. In a later analysis, generation probabilities were computed using a VDJ recombination model fitted to out-of-frame rearrangements, and the results were checked against IGoR. In a later analysis, hypergeometric tests were used to score TCR-TCR, TCR-HLA and TCR-CMV co-occurrence, with a repertoire-size bias correction applied to TCR pairs. False discovery rates were estimated in a later analysis by permuting HLA or CMV assignments 20 times. In a later analysis, co-occurring TCRs were grouped with DBSCAN, and TCRdist sequence similarity was added when clustering was performed within HLA-allele-positive subsets. Repertoires with fewer than 30,000 or more than 120,000 public chains, plus five repertoires with anomalous nucleotide sharing, were excluded from co-occurrence clustering. This immuneACCESS table, as held by TCRdb, lists in-frame sequences with V and J called but not all clones. Of the missing ones, under half trace to an unresolved V gene in checked studies; the others have no known cause. V and J calls and clone size come straight from that table; D and trimming were deduced from the DNA. The sample has 55,000 to 75,000 clones on record, approximately 72% of them singletons. The leading ten clones occupy about 7.4% of the sample.

Details on this clone: The antigen this receptor binds is unknown. No clone much larger than this one lies a single base away; base qualities are absent.

Rearrangement joined TRBV7-6 to TRBJ1-6; the D gene is perhaps TRBD1, on 5 matching bases. Sequenced sample: PBMCs. The receptor was isolated from a woman aged 25 to 39 in good health and CMV-seropositive. Read as DNA, the sequence is TGTGCCAGCAGCCCGGTGGGCAGGGAGGGTTCACCCCTCCACTTT. This codes for CASSPVGREGSPLHF.